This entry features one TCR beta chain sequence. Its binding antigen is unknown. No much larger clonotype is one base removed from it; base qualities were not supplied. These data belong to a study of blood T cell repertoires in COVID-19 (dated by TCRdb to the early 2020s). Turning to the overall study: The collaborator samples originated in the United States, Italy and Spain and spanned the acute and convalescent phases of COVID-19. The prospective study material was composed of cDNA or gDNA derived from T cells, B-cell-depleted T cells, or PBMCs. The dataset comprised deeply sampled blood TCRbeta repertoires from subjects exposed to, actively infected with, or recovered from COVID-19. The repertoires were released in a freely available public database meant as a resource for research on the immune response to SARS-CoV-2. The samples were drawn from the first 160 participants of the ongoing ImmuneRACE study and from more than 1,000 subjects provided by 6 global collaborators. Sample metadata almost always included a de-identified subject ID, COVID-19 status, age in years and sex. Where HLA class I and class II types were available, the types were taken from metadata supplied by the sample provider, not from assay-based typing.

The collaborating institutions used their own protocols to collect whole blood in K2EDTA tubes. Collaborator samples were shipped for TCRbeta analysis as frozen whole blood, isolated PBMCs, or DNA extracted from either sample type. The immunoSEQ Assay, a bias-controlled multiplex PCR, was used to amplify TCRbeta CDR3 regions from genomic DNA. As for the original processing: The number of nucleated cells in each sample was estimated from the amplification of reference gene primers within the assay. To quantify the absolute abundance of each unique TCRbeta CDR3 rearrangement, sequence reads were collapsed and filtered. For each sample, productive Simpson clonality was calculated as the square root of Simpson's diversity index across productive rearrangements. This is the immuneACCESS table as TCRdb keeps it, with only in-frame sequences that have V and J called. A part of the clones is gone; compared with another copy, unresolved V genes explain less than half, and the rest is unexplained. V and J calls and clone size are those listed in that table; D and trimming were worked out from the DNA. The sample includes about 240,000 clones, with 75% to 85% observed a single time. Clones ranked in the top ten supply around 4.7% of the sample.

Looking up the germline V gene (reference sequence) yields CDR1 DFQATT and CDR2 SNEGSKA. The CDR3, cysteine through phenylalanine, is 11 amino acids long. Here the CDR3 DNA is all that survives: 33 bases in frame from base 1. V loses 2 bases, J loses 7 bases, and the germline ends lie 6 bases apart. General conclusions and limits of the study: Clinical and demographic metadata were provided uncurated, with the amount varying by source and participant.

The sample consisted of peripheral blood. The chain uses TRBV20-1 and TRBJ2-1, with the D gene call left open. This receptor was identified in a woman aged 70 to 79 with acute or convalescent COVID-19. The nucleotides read TGCAGTGCTAGATACGGGAATGAGCAGTTCTTC. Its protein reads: CSARYGNEQFF.